This is a list of T cell receptor beta chains from one sample in a study of shared clonotypes between healthy human individuals. Generated by immunoSEQ multiplex PCR, the TCRdb table keeps only in-frame clones and is missing some. The data hold over a million clones, with 95% to 97% observed a single time. The sequencing sample was made of naive CD4+ T cells sorted from blood. The receptors come from a man younger than 45 in good health. CDR3s include the opening cysteine and the closing phenylalanine or tryptophan. D genes are given only for firm matches. Size is omitted from some rows. Given values are once, few, many or a class for expanded clones.

once	TRBJ1-1	13	NA	TRBV28	CASRSVAGTEAFF	TGTGCCAGCAGGTCCGTGGCGGGGACTGAAGCTTTCTTT
NA	TRBJ2-3	13	NA	TRBV7-9	CASSLADWDTQYF	TGTGCCAGCAGCTTAGCGGACTGGGATACGCAGTATTTT
once	TRBJ1-1	13	NA	TRBV30	CAWSRPGNTEAFF	TGTGCCTGGAGTAGACCCGGGAACACTGAAGCTTTCTTT
NA	TRBJ2-1	13	NA	TRBV28	CASSSPVGGRQFF	TGTGCCAGCAGCTCCCCGGTCGGGGGGCGGCAGTTCTTC
NA	TRBJ2-3	14	NA	TRBV18	CASSPRMSTDTQYF	TGTGCCAGCTCACCACGAATGAGCACAGATACGCAGTATTTT
NA	TRBJ2-1	15	NA	TRBV14	CASSQEIVFYNEQFF	TGTGCCAGCAGCCAAGAAATTGTTTTCTACAATGAGCAGTTCTTC
NA	TRBJ1-3	15	NA	TRBV5-8	CASSWWGPTGNTIYF	TGTGCCAGCAGCTGGTGGGGACCGACTGGAAACACCATATATTTT
NA	TRBJ1-4	15	NA	TRBV15	CATSAHRATNEKLFF	TGTGCCACCAGCGCCCACAGGGCAACTAATGAAAAACTGTTTTTT
NA	TRBJ1-1	15	TRBD1	TRBV6-5	CASSSKGAWNTEAFF	TGTGCCAGCAGTTCAAAGGGGGCTTGGAACACTGAAGCTTTCTTT
NA	TRBJ2-1	15	NA	TRBV5-4	CASSLRNAVYNEQFF	TGTGCCAGCAGCTTGCGGAACGCGGTGTACAATGAGCAGTTCTTC
once	TRBJ2-2	15	TRBD2	TRBV6-5	CASSSGREFPGELFF	TGTGCCAGCAGTTCGGGGCGGGAGTTCCCCGGGGAGCTGTTTTTT